This paragraph reports one T cell receptor beta chain. This clonotype was counted at least ten times. It has no known antigen specificity. Base quality data are lacking; no much larger clone is found one base away. This sample is part of a study of T cells in Graves' hyperthyroidism and ophthalmopathy (dated by TCRdb to the late 2010s). At the level of the whole study: Peripheral blood samples were taken at the time of initial diagnosis, prior to any treatment. In addition, the study compared T-cell repertoires in thyroid tissue and in blood from 6 or 7 Graves' hyperthyroidism patients. To identify TCR V-J signatures that set the groups apart, the researchers used a discovery cohort of approximately 98 patients, made up of approximately 43 with Graves' ophthalmopathy and 57 with stable Graves' hyperthyroidism. Following sampling, methimazole starting at 30 mg daily was given to hyperthyroidism patients, and high-dose intravenous methylprednisolone was given to ophthalmopathy patients. Prospective prediction of ophthalmopathy was tested in an independent validation cohort consisting of 18 to 20 hyperthyroidism patients and some 17 patients who later progressed to ophthalmopathy. The roughly 90 discovery patients were divided at random into training and test sets in a 7:3 ratio. The paper describes TCR Vbeta CDR3 sequencing of 120 to 150 peripheral blood samples, made up of roughly 45 ophthalmopathy patients, some 80 hyperthyroidism patients and 17 progressor patients. Paper-wide results and their limitations: No statistical method was used to set the sample size in advance, and investigators knew the group allocation. A 13 V-J signature model separated ophthalmopathy from stable hyperthyroidism, with roughly 88% sensitivity and 81.08% specificity in cross-validation and 80%/75% in testing. Blood samples also contained most of the expanded thyroid clonotypes (frequency above 0.001), which suggests that blood repertoires may reflect thyroid immune responses. During validation, the model predicted progression to ophthalmopathy a median of around 6 months ahead of onset, with 60% to 71% sensitivity and more than 72% specificity.

The germline V gene encodes CDR1 ENHRY and CDR2 SYGVKD. The CDR3 covers 13 residues, taking in both the cysteine and the phenylalanine. The sequence is cut down to CDR3 DNA, 39 bases in frame from base 1. V is pared back by 2 bases and J by 2 bases, with 6 bases lying between the germline termini. Stable Graves' hyperthyroidism was defined as the absence of progression to ophthalmopathy over 18 months of follow-up. Hyperthyroidism patients were newly diagnosed, with disease duration under 2 months, and aged 18 to 65 years. Any patient with an uncontrolled infection, another autoimmune disease, pregnancy or lactation was excluded. Diagnoses were established on the basis of clinical symptoms, serum thyroxine and TRAb, thyroid ultrasound, and orbital computed tomography. PBMCs were isolated from 10 ml of fresh peripheral blood by Ficoll-Paque density gradient centrifugation. Total RNA was extracted using Trizol reagent, and RNA quality was assessed on an Agilent 2100 Bioanalyzer.

The TCR beta CDR3 regions were amplified from RNA transcripts. For the first round of RT-PCR on the TCR CDR3, the HTBI primer set was used together with the Qiagen OneStep RT-PCR kit. The libraries were constructed in a second round of multiplex PCR and then size-selected and purified. The libraries were sequenced on an Illumina HiSeq2000 using paired-end 100 bp reads. The authors' analysis ran thus. SOAPnuke was used to process the raw data, throwing out any read that contained adapters or uncalled bases, had a mean Phred below 15, or lacked an exact constant-primer or identifier match. COPE v1.2.5 was used to merge high-quality paired reads, and clonotypes were defined as unique nucleotide sequences. MiTCR v1.1 was used to align the clonotypes against IMGT TRBV, TRBD and TRBJ reference segments. Only V-J combinations with frequency above 0.0001, covering 99.2% of repertoires, were analysed. A TCS score was defined as the ratio of F50 (clonal expansion) to E x V (chaos), with BLOSUM62-based TCRdist applied between CDR3 peptides within each V-J. Welch's t-statistics and random forest reduced just over 500 V-J features to 13, which were used in a naive Bayes classifier (R e1071). The raw public reads went through TCRdb reprocessing: fastp at Q25, MiXCR clone calling, in-frame beta chains kept. Rows with a matching CDR3 protein are joined into one entry that keeps the most common DNA and genes. What appears here as the V and J calls and clone size reflects TCRdb's work, not the paper's. This sample lists approximately 430,000 distinct CDR3 sequences; around 14% were detected once. The ten top clones hold almost 8% of the sample.

The source material was blood. The rearranged chain carries TRBV10-3 and TRBJ1-2, with no confidently assigned D gene. This clonotype originated in a woman in her late teens or twenties with Graves' hyperthyroidism. The nucleotide sequence reads TGTGCCATCAGTGAGGGCGGAAACTATGGCTACACCTTC. Its translation reads: CAISEGGNYGYTF.